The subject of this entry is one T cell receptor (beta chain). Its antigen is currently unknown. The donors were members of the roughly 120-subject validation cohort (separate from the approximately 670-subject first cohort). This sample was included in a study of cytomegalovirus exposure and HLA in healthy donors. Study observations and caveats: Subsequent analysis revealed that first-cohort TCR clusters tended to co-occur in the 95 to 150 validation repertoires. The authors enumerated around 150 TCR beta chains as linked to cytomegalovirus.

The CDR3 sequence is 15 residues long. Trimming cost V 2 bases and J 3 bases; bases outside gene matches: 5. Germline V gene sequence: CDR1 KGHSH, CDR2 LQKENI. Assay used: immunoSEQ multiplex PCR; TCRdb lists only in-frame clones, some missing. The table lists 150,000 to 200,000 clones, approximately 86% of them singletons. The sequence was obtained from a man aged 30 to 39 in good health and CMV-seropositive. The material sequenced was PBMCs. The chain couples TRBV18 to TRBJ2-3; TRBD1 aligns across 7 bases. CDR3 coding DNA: TGTGCCAGCTCACCAAACGAGGGGGCAACAGATACGCAGTATTTT. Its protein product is CASSPNEGATDTQYF.